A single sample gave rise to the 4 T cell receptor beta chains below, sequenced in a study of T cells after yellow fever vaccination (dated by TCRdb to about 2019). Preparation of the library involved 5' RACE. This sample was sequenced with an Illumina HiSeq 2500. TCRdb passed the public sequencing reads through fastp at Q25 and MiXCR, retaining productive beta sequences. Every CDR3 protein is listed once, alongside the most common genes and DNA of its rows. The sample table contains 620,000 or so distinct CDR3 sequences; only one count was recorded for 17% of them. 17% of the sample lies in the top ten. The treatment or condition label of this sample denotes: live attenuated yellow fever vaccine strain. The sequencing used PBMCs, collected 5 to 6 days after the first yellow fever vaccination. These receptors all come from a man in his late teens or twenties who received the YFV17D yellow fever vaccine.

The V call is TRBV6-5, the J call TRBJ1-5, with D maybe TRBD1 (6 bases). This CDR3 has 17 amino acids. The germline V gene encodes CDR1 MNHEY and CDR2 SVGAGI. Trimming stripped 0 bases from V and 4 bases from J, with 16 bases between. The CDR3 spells CASSYSRPRGNNQPQHF. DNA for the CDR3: TGTGCCAGCAGTTACTCTCGGCCGAGGGGGAATAATCAGCCCCAGCATTTT.

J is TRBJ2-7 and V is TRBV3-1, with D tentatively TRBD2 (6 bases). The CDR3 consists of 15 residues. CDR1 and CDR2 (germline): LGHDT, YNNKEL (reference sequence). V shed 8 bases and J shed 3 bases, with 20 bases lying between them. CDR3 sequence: CASCNRDFLFYEQYF. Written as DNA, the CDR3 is TGTGCCAGCTGCAACCGGGACTTTCTTTTCTACGAGCAGTACTTC.

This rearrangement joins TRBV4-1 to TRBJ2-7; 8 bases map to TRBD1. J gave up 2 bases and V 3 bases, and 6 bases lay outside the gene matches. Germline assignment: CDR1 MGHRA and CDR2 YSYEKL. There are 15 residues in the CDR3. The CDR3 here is CASSQAGGPPYEQYV. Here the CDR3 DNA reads TGCGCCAGCAGCCAGGCAGGGGGCCCCCCCTACGAGCAGTACGTC.

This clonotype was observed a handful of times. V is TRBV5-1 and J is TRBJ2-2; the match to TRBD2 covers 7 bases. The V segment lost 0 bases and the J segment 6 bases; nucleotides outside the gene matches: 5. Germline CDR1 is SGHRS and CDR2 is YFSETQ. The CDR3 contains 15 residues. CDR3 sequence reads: CASSLGLAFAGELFF. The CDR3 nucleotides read TGCGCCAGCAGCTTGGGACTAGCCTTCGCCGGGGAGCTGTTTTTT.